These 30 T cell receptor beta chains were sequenced from one sample in a study of blood T cell repertoires in COVID-19 (dated by TCRdb to 2020 to 2022). Preparation of the library involved the immunoSEQ multiplex PCR assay. TCRdb re-hosts the immuneACCESS table, in-frame sequences only. Its copies lack some clones; in the studies checked, an unresolved V gene accounts for under half of them, and the cause for the rest is not known. The sample table shows about 250,000 clones, and around 90% are seen once. The ten largest clones take up around 0.9% of the sample. The sequenced material came from peripheral blood. The receptors here all came from a man younger than 40 with COVID-19, enrolled during active disease.

V and J are TRBV7-9 and TRBJ2-1, with 7 bases lining up with TRBD1. CDR1 SEHNR and CDR2 FQNEAQ come from the germline V gene (reference sequence). The CDR3 runs to 13 residues. V shed 6 bases and J 2 bases; nucleotides not matched to a gene: 1. CDR3 bases: TGTGCCAGCAGAGGACAGGCCTACAATGAGCAGTTCTTC. It yields the protein CASRGQAYNEQFF.

The rearrangement uses TRBV5-1 and TRBJ2-7; TRBD1 is a possible D gene (6 bases). The germline V gene has CDR1 SGHRS and CDR2 YFSETQ. V lost 4 bases, J lost 2 bases, and 10 bases lay in between. The CDR3 runs to 13 residues. CDR3 DNA: TGCGCCAGCAGCAGTGAGGGGGCCTACGAGCAGTACTTC. It encodes CASSSEGAYEQYF.

The V call is TRBV28, the J call TRBJ1-1; the D is unclear. Germline V gene lookup returns CDR1 MDHEN and CDR2 SYDVKM. The CDR3 is made up of 14 amino acids. V was trimmed by 4 bases and J by 3 bases, leaving 12 bases between them. The CDR3 bases are TGTGCCAGCAGTTCACCGAGCCCTCACACTGAAGCTTTCTTT. This gives the protein CASSSPSPHTEAFF.

This clone was observed a single time. This chain uses TRBV6-5 with TRBJ1-1, with D maybe TRBD1 (5 bases). The CDR3 has 13 residues. V was clipped by 6 bases and J by 7 bases, with 15 bases between them. CDR1 and CDR2 from the germline V gene are MNHEY and SVGAGI. The DNA for the CDR3 is TGTGCCAGCAGACCCCACAGGAGCCGTGAAGCTTTCTTT. Translation gives CASRPHRSREAFF.

J is TRBJ1-1 and V is TRBV5-1, with 11 bases aligning to TRBD1. Germline V gene sequence: CDR1 SGHRS, CDR2 YFSETQ. Trimming took 4 bases from V and 3 from J; bases not matched to a gene: 8. The CDR3 length is 16 residues. The CDR3 sequence: CASSHMDRGPYTEAFF. The CDR3 DNA sequence: TGCGCCAGCAGCCACATGGACAGGGGGCCCTACACTGAAGCTTTCTTT.

The chain links TRBV27 to TRBJ2-5, with 11 bases aligning to TRBD1. Trimming cost V 6 bases and J 5 bases; bases outside gene matches: 8. This CDR3 spans 15 amino acids. Germline CDR1 reads MNHEY; CDR2 reads SMNVEV (reference sequence). CDR3 amino acids: CASSPWTGGRETQYF. The CDR3, as DNA: TGTGCCAGCAGCCCTTGGACAGGGGGCAGGGAGACCCAGTACTTC.

The CDR3 DNA sequence: TGTGCCAGTACCAAGCCGGTAGCGGGGGGATTGAACGAGCAGTACTTC. This encodes CASTKPVAGGLNEQYF. The rearrangement uses TRBV19 and TRBJ2-7, with 10 bases identical to TRBD2. The CDR3 sequence is 16 residues long. Germline V gene data show CDR1 as LNHDA and CDR2 as SQIVND (reference sequence). Trimming at V came to 7 bases and at J to 5 bases, leaving 14 bases not matched to a gene.

This clone was picked up a small number of times. This chain connects TRBV19 to TRBJ1-5; D remains ambiguous. The CDR3 has 16 residues. Germline V gene lookup returns CDR1 LNHDA and CDR2 SQIVND (reference sequence). V shed 2 bases and J shed 3 bases, with 14 bases lying between them. The CDR3 region has the DNA TGTGCCAGTAGTATATCGGGTCAGAGCTTCAATCAGCCCCAGCATTTT. As protein: CASSISGQSFNQPQHF.

The rearrangement uses TRBV7-9 and TRBJ1-3; tentative D call: TRBD1 (5 bases). The germline V gene encodes CDR1 SEHNR and CDR2 FQNEAQ (reference sequence). The CDR3 sequence is 15 residues long. The germline V and J ends were trimmed by 8 bases and 3 bases, with 17 bases remaining between them. The CDR3, as DNA: TGTGCCAGCGGGGTCAGGGAGGTATATGGAAACACCATATATTTT. Encoded protein: CASGVREVYGNTIYF.

This chain joins TRBV10-3 and TRBJ1-1; 8 bases fit TRBD1. The CDR3 runs 14 residues. Germline V lookup: CDR1 ENHRY, CDR2 SYGVKD. V was clipped by 10 bases and J by 4 bases; unmatched bases: 11. CDR3 loop: CATTRTGQGTEAFF. CDR3 in DNA: TGTGCCACCACCAGGACAGGGCAAGGCACTGAAGCTTTCTTT.

The chain uses TRBV3-1 (or the pseudogene TRBV3-2) and TRBJ1-2, with D possibly being TRBD1 (6 bases). Germline CDR1 is LGHDT and CDR2 is YNNKEL (reference sequence). The CDR3 sequence is 13 residues long. V lost 0 bases to trimming and J lost 6 bases, with 8 bases between them. For the CDR3, the DNA is TGTGCCAGCAGCCAAGAGGGGGCTCATGGCTACACCTTC. This translates into CASSQEGAHGYTF.

This chain joins TRBV9 and TRBJ2-3, with TRBD2 identical over 12 bases. The germline V gene has CDR1 SGDLS and CDR2 YYNGEE. With V trimmed by 3 bases and J by 4 bases, 6 bases remained unmatched. The CDR3 extends over 16 amino acids. CDR3 sequence: CASSALAGGGADTQYF. CDR3 bases: TGTGCCAGCAGCGCACTAGCGGGGGGTGGCGCAGATACGCAGTATTTT. Variable domain in full (rest from reference TRBV9 and TRBJ2-3): DSGVTQTPKHLITATGQRVTLRCSPRSGDLSVYWYQQSLDQGLQFLIQYYNGEERAKGNILERFSAQQFPDLHSELNLSSLELGDSALYFCASSALAGGGADTQYFGPGTRLTVL.

The J gene is TRBJ1-2, the V gene TRBV5-1; 9 bases are shared with TRBD1. This CDR3 contains 16 residues. From germline, CDR1 is SGHRS and CDR2 YFSETQ. After removal of 4 bases from V and 4 bases from J, the junction contained 11 bases not matched to a gene. This chain's CDR3 is CASSQGQGREGYGYTF. The CDR3 nucleotides read TGCGCCAGCAGCCAGGGACAGGGCCGGGAGGGCTATGGCTACACCTTC.

This clone has a handful of counts. The rearrangement uses TRBV10-3 and TRBJ2-1, with 9 positions matching TRBD1. V gave up 6 bases and J gave up 5 bases; unmatched junction bases: 5. CDR3 length: 14 residues. CDR1 is ENHRY, CDR2 SYGVKD, per germline. The CDR3 here is CAIRPGQGHNEQFF. The CDR3 DNA sequence: TGTGCCATCAGACCGGGACAGGGCCACAATGAGCAGTTCTTC.

The rearrangement joins TRBV7-9 to TRBJ1-1, with 9 bases matching TRBD1. The germline V gene encodes CDR1 SEHNR and CDR2 FQNEAQ (reference sequence). Trimming at V came to 0 bases and at J to 5 bases, leaving 4 bases not matched to a gene. The CDR3 length is 15 residues. The CDR3 sequence is CASSLAQGAWTEAFF. Here the CDR3 DNA reads TGTGCCAGCAGCTTAGCACAGGGGGCTTGGACTGAAGCTTTCTTT.

This rearrangement joins TRBV7-2 to TRBJ2-3; D perhaps matches TRBD1 (5 bases). CDR3 length: 15 amino acids. CDR1 is SGHTA and CDR2 is FQGNSA in the germline V gene. Trimming removed 0 bases from V and 4 bases from J, with 11 bases in between. The CDR3 sequence is CASSLAPGLADTQYF. The CDR3 region has the DNA TGTGCCAGCAGCTTAGCTCCAGGGTTGGCAGATACGCAGTATTTT.

This sequence joins TRBV4-2 and TRBJ1-6; D gene unclear. This CDR3 spans 17 amino acids. Germline CDR1 is LGHNA and CDR2 is YNFKEQ. Trimming removed 2 bases at V and 9 bases at J, with 20 bases between. CDR3 loop: CASSQLLGVEEGSPLHF. CDR3 nucleotide sequence: TGTGCCAGCAGCCAACTTTTGGGAGTGGAGGAAGGTTCACCCCTCCACTTT.

The rearrangement joins TRBV5-1 to TRBJ2-7; 8 bases align to TRBD1. The CDR3 is 16 amino acids. The junction had 9 bases not matched to a gene; V was cut back by 4 bases and J by 0 bases. Germline CDR1 SGHRS, CDR2 YFSETQ. The CDR3 DNA sequence: TGCGCCAGCAGCCTCACGACAGGGGCCCTCTCCTACGAGCAGTACTTC. Residues: CASSLTTGALSYEQYF.

This clone has just one count. The chain links TRBV9 to TRBJ2-2; 9 positions agree with TRBD2. Germline CDR1 and CDR2: SGDLS and YYNGEE. CDR3 length: 14 amino acids. With V trimmed by 7 bases and J by 4 bases, 5 bases remained unmatched. CDR3 loop: CASSPSGATGELFF. In DNA, the CDR3 is TGTGCCAGCTCGCCTAGCGGGGCCACCGGGGAGCTGTTTTTT.

This chain links TRBV29-1 with TRBJ1-2, with 7 bases that match TRBD1. This CDR3 contains 12 residues. V lost 7 bases to trimming and J lost 4 bases; unmatched junction nucleotides: 6. CDR1 and CDR2 from the germline V gene are SQVTM and ANQGSEA. CDR3 nucleotides: TGCAGCGCCGGGACAGCAATCTATGGCTACACCTTC. Protein sequence: CSAGTAIYGYTF.

The rearrangement links TRBV30 to TRBJ2-3; D is unclear. From germline, CDR1 is GTSNPN and CDR2 SVGIG (reference sequence). The V and J ends lost 0 bases and 6 bases respectively, with 13 bases between them. The CDR3 consists of 14 residues. The CDR3 DNA sequence: TGTGCCTGGAGTGTACCGGGTCTTCGGGATACGCAGTATTTT. Its protein product is CAWSVPGLRDTQYF.

The chain uses TRBV27 and TRBJ1-3; D is undetermined. This CDR3 region has 14 residues. The V and J ends lost 3 bases and 4 bases respectively, with 10 bases between them. Germline CDR1 is MNHEY and CDR2 is SMNVEV (reference sequence). The CDR3 loop is CASSFGGPGNTIYF. The CDR3 DNA reads TGTGCCAGCAGTTTCGGAGGGCCCGGAAACACCATATATTTT.

This clone came up once. The rearrangement uses TRBV28 and TRBJ1-4; 11 bases line up with TRBD1. The CDR3 totals 16 residues. Germline loops: CDR1 MDHEN, CDR2 SYDVKM. V dropped 4 bases and J dropped 8; count of bases not matched to a gene: 9. CDR3 amino acids: CASSSHGQGAGEKLFF. The CDR3 coding sequence is TGTGCCAGCAGTTCTCACGGACAGGGGGCAGGGGAAAAACTGTTTTTT. The full variable domain, rest sourced from reference TRBV28 and TRBJ1-4, is DVKVTQSSRYLVKRTGEKVFLECVQDMDHENMFWYRQDPGLGLRLIYFSYDVKMKEKGDIPEGYSVSREKKERFSLILESASTNQTSMYLCASSSHGQGAGEKLFFGSGTQLSVL.

The chain links TRBV12-5 to TRBJ1-5, with 9 bases that match TRBD1. The CDR3 totals 16 residues. Trimming cost V 5 bases and J 4 bases; bases outside gene matches: 9. Germline values: CDR1 LGHNT, CDR2 FRNRAP. In DNA, the CDR3 is TGTGCTAGTGGTGTCCCCGGGACAGGGTGGAATCAGCCCCAGCATTTT. Protein sequence: CASGVPGTGWNQPQHF.

The genes are TRBV18 and TRBJ2-7; D may be TRBD2 (7 bases). The length of the CDR3 is 14 residues. In germline, CDR1 is KGHSH, CDR2 LQKENI. With 6 bases removed from V and 2 bases from J, the gap between germline ends came to 14 bases. The CDR3 spells CASSRGALPYEQYF. The DNA of the CDR3 is TGTGCCAGCTCCCGGGGGGCCCTACCCTACGAGCAGTACTTC.

This clone was observed once. The gene calls are TRBV19 and TRBJ1-5; D ambiguous. The V end lost 6 bases, the J end lost 0 bases, and 18 bases lay between the germline ends. Germline values: CDR1 LNHDA, CDR2 SQIVND (reference sequence). The CDR3 runs to 17 residues. The CDR3 reads CASRPLRGGYSNQPQHF. The CDR3 DNA reads TGTGCCAGTAGGCCCCTTCGGGGAGGGTATAGCAATCAGCCCCAGCATTTT.

The chain joins TRBV7-6 to TRBJ2-3; 10 positions agree with TRBD2. The V and J ends lost 5 bases and 3 bases, in that order; junction bases with no gene match: 5. In germline, CDR1 is SGHVS, CDR2 FNYEAQ. The CDR3 covers 15 residues. In DNA, the CDR3 is TGTGCCAGCAGCAAAATAGCGGGGGGTACAGATACGCAGTATTTT. Encoded protein: CASSKIAGGTDTQYF.

The chain is built from TRBV7-2 and TRBJ1-5; D is undetermined. The V and J ends lost 2 bases and 6 bases respectively, with 8 bases between them. Germline assignment: CDR1 SGHTA and CDR2 FQGNSA. The CDR3 covers 13 residues. The chain's CDR3 is CASSLQEGQPQHF. The CDR3 DNA reads TGTGCCAGCAGCTTACAGGAGGGTCAGCCCCAGCATTTT.

The genes are TRBV27 and TRBJ2-3; the match to TRBD1 covers 9 bases. The V and J ends lost 4 bases and 2 bases, in that order; junction bases with no gene match: 7. CDR3 size: 16 residues. Per the germline V gene, CDR1 is MNHEY and CDR2 is SMNVEV (reference sequence). CDR3 nucleotide sequence: TGTGCCAGCAGTTCTCCGGGACAGGGCCACACAGATACGCAGTATTTT. Its translation: CASSSPGQGHTDTQYF.

The chain uses TRBV11-2 and TRBJ1-5; maybe TRBD1 (6 bases). The V gene's germline CDR1 is SGHAT and CDR2 FQNNGV. The V gene lost 1 base and the J gene lost 3 bases, with 16 bases spanning the gap. The CDR3 covers 17 residues. The CDR3 DNA sequence: TGTGCCAGCAGCTTAGGGCGGGGGGCGCGTTCCAATCAGCCCCAGCATTTT. Residues: CASSLGRGARSNQPQHF.